This T cell receptor (beta chain) was documented in a study of Ad26.COV2.S vaccination and SARS-CoV-2 variants. Study overall: It was the COV1001 Ad26.COV2.S trial arm that included the donor. Study-level results: Participants in the vaccine arm had higher spike-specific TCR breadth; placebo recipients had lower.

This clone came up a few times. Its antigen is still unknown. The data were produced by immunoSEQ multiplex PCR, yet TCRdb's version contains in-frame clones alone and is incomplete. This table has fewer than 900,000 clones, 89% appearing once. Treatment of the sample: over 15 received Ad26.COV2.S at low or high dose, single or two shots; about 5 received placebo; per-sample allocation not given. After the first vaccine or placebo injection, samples were drawn on day 63. This specimen consisted of peripheral blood, obtained in a trial of Ad26.COV2.S vaccine versus placebo. The source is a person between 18 and 60 years old who received the Ad26.COV2.S COVID-19 vaccine or a placebo.

The CDR3 region has the DNA TGTGCCAGCCTGTCCGGGATGGCCACTGAAGCTTTCTTT. It yields the protein CASLSGMATEAFF. The chain combines TRBV6-5 with TRBJ1-1; no clear D. Germline CDR1 reads MNHEY; CDR2 reads SVGAGI. Deletions cut 8 bases from V and 4 bases from J, with 14 bases between. The CDR3 length is 13 residues.